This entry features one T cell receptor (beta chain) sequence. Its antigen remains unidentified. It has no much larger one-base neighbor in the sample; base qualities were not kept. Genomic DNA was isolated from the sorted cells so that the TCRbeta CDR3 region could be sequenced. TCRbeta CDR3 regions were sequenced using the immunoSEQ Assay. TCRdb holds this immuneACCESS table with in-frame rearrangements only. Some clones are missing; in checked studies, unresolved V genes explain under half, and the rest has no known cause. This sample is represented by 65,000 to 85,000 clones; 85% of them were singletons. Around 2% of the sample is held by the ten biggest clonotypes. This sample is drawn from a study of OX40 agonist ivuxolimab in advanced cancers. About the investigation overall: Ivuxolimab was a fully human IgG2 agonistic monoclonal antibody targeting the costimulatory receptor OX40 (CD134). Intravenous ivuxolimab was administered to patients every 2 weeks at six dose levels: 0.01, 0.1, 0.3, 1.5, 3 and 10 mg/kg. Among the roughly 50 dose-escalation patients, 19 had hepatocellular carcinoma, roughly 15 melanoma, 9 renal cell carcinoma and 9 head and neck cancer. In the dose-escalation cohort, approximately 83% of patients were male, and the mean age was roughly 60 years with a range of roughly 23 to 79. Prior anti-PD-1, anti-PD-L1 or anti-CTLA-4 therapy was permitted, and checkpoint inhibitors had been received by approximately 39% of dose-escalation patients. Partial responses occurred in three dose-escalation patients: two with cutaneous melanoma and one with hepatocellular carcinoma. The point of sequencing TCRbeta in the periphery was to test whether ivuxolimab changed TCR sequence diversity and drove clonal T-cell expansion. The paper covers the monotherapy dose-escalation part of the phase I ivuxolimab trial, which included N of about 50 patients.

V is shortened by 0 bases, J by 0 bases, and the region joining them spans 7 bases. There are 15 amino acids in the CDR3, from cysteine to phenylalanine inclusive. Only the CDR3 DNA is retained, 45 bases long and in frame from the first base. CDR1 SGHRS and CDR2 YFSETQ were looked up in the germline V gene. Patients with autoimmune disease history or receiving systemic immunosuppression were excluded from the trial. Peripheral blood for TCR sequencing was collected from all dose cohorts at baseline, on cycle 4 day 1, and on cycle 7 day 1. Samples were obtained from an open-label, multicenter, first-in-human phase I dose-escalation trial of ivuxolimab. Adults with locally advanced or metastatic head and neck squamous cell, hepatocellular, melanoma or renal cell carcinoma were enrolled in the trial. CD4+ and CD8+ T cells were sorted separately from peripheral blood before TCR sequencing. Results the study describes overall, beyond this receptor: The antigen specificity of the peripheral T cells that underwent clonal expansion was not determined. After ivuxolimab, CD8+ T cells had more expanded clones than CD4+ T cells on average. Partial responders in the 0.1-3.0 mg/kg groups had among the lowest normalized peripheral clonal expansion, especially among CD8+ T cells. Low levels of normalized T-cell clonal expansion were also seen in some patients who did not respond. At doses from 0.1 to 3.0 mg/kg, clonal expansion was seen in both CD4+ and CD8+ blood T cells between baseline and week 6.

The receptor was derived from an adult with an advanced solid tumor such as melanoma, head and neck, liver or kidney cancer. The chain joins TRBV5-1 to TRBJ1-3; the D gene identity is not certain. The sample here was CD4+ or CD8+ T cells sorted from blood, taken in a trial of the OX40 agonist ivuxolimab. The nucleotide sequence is TGCGCCAGCAGCTTGGCCGGCTTCTCTGGAAACACCATATATTTT. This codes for CASSLAGFSGNTIYF.